These 25 T cell receptor beta chains were sequenced from one sample in a study of T-cell reconstitution after alpha-beta-depleted transplantation in children (dated by TCRdb to about 2016). The receptor library was made with PCR. The sample was run on an Illumina HiSeq 2500. TCR library preparation used molecular barcoding, with unique molecular identifiers applied to normalize quantification of the TCRbeta repertoire. Starting from the raw public reads, TCRdb applied fastp trimming at Q25, assembled clones with MiXCR and retained in-frame beta chains. Under each unique CDR3 protein, matching rows form one entry showing the most common genes and DNA. Within this sample are 500,000 to 600,000 distinct CDR3 sequences, with around 19% of them counted one time only. The ten largest clonotypes hold roughly 3.3% of the sample. The sequenced sample was PBMCs from the stem cell graft donor, obtained from the stem cell graft. The receptor set was obtained from a human donor who donated a stem cell graft to a child with acute lymphoblastic leukemia.

J is TRBJ2-4 and V is TRBV3-1, with no clear D. With 7 bases removed from V and 0 bases from J, the gap between germline ends came to 13 bases. Germline CDR1 LGHDT, CDR2 YNNKEL (reference sequence). This CDR3 region has 15 residues. The DNA of the CDR3 is TGTGCCAGCACCCGGACGGCGCTAGCCAAAAACATTCAGTACTTC. Translating it yields CASTRTALAKNIQYF.

A few counts support this clonotype. This chain connects TRBV5-1 to TRBJ2-1; D may be TRBD2 (6 bases). CDR1 and CDR2 (germline): SGHRS, YFSETQ. V lost 0 bases and J 2 bases, leaving 9 bases between the germline ends. The CDR3 has 15 residues. CDR3 nucleotides: TGCGCCAGCAGCTTGGTGGGACTTACCTACAATGAGCAGTTCTTC. Its protein is CASSLVGLTYNEQFF.

The chain couples TRBV6-5 to TRBJ2-5; D call uncertain. Looked up from germline, CDR1 is MNHEY and CDR2 is SVGAGI. The CDR3 has 14 residues. Trimming took off 2 bases at V and 6 bases at J, with 13 bases between the two ends. The CDR3 here is CASSYDRFGKTQYF. DNA of the CDR3: TGTGCCAGCAGTTACGATAGATTCGGAAAGACCCAGTACTTC.

The rearrangement links TRBV7-3 to TRBJ2-3; TRBD2 matches 7 bases. The CDR3 is made up of 15 amino acids. V dropped 4 bases and J dropped 0; count of bases not matched to a gene: 4. The germline gives CDR1 SGHTA, CDR2 FQGTGA. The CDR3 nucleotides read TGTGCCAGCAGCTCCACTAGCGACAGCACAGATACGCAGTATTTT. Translating it yields CASSSTSDSTDTQYF.

This clonotype was seen a few times. This rearrangement joins TRBV29-1 to TRBJ2-7; D uncertain. Deletions cut 0 bases from V and 1 base from J, with 10 bases between. Germline lookup yields CDR1 SQVTM and CDR2 ANQGSEA. The CDR3 loop spans 14 amino acids. CDR3 bases: TGCAGCGTTGAAGATCGGGCCGCTTCCTACGAGCAGTACTTC. Residues: CSVEDRAASYEQYF.

This clonotype appeared a single time. The chain combines TRBV11-3 with TRBJ2-3; tentatively, D is TRBD2 (6 bases). CDR3 length: 13 amino acids. The V gene's germline CDR1 is SGHNT and CDR2 YENEEA. V lost 11 bases to trimming and J lost 2 bases, with 14 bases between them. The CDR3 DNA sequence: TGTGCCTGTCGGGGACTCTACACAGATACGCAGTATTTT. The encoded protein is CACRGLYTDTQYF.

In this sample, this clonotype turned up a few times. This rearrangement joins TRBV10-3 to TRBJ2-7, with D tentatively TRBD1 or TRBD2 (6 bases each). Per the germline V gene, CDR1 is ENHRY and CDR2 is SYGVKD. This CDR3 region has 14 residues. Trimming shortened V by 4 bases and J by 7 bases, and 17 bases separated the two germline ends. For the CDR3, the DNA is TGTGCCATCAGTGTATTGGGGGGCCTCCGGGAGCAGTACTTC. This encodes CAISVLGGLREQYF.

A few counts support this clonotype. This CDR3 reads CASSFFGGTGVLKNIQYF. In DNA, the CDR3 is TGTGCCAGCAGCTTTTTCGGAGGGACCGGGGTTCTCAAAAACATTCAGTACTTC. The chain joins TRBV5-6 to TRBJ2-4; a possible D gene is TRBD2 (6 bases). Trimming removed 2 bases from V and 3 bases from J, with 21 bases in between. CDR1 SGHDT and CDR2 YYEEEE come from the germline V gene. This CDR3 region has 18 residues.

In its sample, this clonotype was seen a few times. V is TRBV4-1 and J is TRBJ2-1; D not certain. CDR3 length: 13 residues. Germline V gene sequence: CDR1 MGHRA, CDR2 YSYEKL. Trimming left V 1 base short and J 9 bases short, with 10 bases between. CDR3 in amino acids: CASSQGWPSEQFF. Here the CDR3 DNA reads TGCGCCAGCAGCCAAGGCTGGCCGTCTGAGCAGTTCTTC.

V and J are TRBV12-5 and TRBJ2-5, with D possibly matching TRBD2 (6 bases). V dropped 0 bases and J dropped 1 base, with 18 bases sitting between them. This CDR3 has 18 residues. The germline gives CDR1 LGHNT, CDR2 FRNRAP. The CDR3 DNA reads as TGTGCTAGTGGTTTGGTAGGCGTTGGCGGGACCTCCCAAGAGACCCAGTACTTC. Amino acid sequence: CASGLVGVGGTSQETQYF. The entire variable domain, with the rest obtained from reference TRBV12-5 and TRBJ2-5, is as follows: DARVTQTPRHKVTEMGQEVTMRCQPILGHNTVFWYRQTMMQGLELLAYFRNRAPLDDSGMPKDRFSAEMPDATLATLKIQPSEPRDSAVYFCASGLVGVGGTSQETQYFGPGTRLLVL.

This chain uses TRBV29-1 with TRBJ2-7, with 13 positions matching TRBD2. The length of the CDR3 is 16 residues. Germline V CDR1 and CDR2: SQVTM, ANQGSEA. Trimming removed 5 bases from V and 2 bases from J; junction bases left unmatched: 9. The CDR3 here is CSVRGLAGVFPYEQYF. In DNA form, the CDR3 reads TGCAGCGTTCGCGGACTAGCGGGAGTATTTCCCTACGAGCAGTACTTC.

The chain uses TRBV11-2 and TRBJ2-5, with 8 bases fitting TRBD2. There are 16 residues in the CDR3. Germline CDR1 SGHAT, CDR2 FQNNGV. Trimming removed 5 bases from V and 5 bases from J; junction bases left unmatched: 13. CDR3 protein: CASSPGPGGPWETQYF. In DNA form, the CDR3 reads TGTGCCAGCAGCCCCGGACCGGGAGGGCCATGGGAGACCCAGTACTTC.

This clonotype was picked up a small number of times. The chain links TRBV7-3 to TRBJ2-2; D ambiguous. Trimming took off 2 bases at V and 6 bases at J, with 10 bases between the two ends. Per the germline V gene, CDR1 is SGHTA and CDR2 is FQGTGA. CDR3 length: 14 amino acids. The CDR3: CASSLDFVAGELFF. The CDR3 DNA sequence: TGTGCCAGCAGCTTAGACTTCGTCGCCGGGGAGCTGTTTTTT.

This clonotype was seen more than once but under ten times. This rearrangement joins TRBV7-6 to TRBJ1-1, with D uncertain. V dropped 1 base and J dropped 4 bases, with 10 bases sitting between them. The length of the CDR3 is 14 residues. Germline assignment: CDR1 SGHVS and CDR2 FNYEAQ. Here the CDR3 DNA reads TGTGCCAGCAGCTTAGGGTACCTAGGCACTGAAGCTTTCTTT. It yields the protein CASSLGYLGTEAFF.

This rearrangement joins TRBV24-1 to TRBJ1-1; no reliable D call. The CDR3 is 12 residues long. Trimming removed 4 bases at V and 12 bases at J, with 14 bases between. The germline V gene has CDR1 KGHDR and CDR2 SFDVKD. The CDR3 loop reads CATSDPGLEPFF. CDR3 DNA sequence: TGTGCCACCAGTGACCCCGGGCTGGAACCTTTCTTT.

This clonotype was counted a single time. The V and J genes are TRBV25-1 and TRBJ1-2; no clear D gene. The ends were cut back, 5 bases at V and 3 bases at J, with 10 bases in the middle. In germline, CDR1 is MGHDK, CDR2 SYGVNS. This CDR3 is built from 13 residues. This CDR3 reads CASSTASDYGYTF. CDR3 nucleotides: TGTGCCAGCAGTACTGCCAGCGACTATGGCTACACCTTC.

This clonotype was counted between two and nine times. The CDR3 DNA reads TGCGCCAGCAGCTTGGAAGGGGAGGATAATGAAAAACTGTTTTTT. This gives the protein CASSLEGEDNEKLFF. The chain recombines TRBV5-1 with TRBJ1-4; the D gene is possibly TRBD1 (5 bases). Germline CDR1 is SGHRS and CDR2 is YFSETQ. This CDR3 has 15 amino acids. Deletions cut 0 bases from V and 4 bases from J, with 10 bases between. The whole variable domain, remainder taken from reference TRBV5-1 and TRBJ1-4, is KAGVTQTPRYLIKTRGQQVTLSCSPISGHRSVSWYQQTPGQGLQFLFEYFSETQRNKGNFPGRFSGRQFSNSRSEMNVSTLELGDSALYLCASSLEGEDNEKLFFGSGTQLSVL.

The chain has TRBV12-3 or TRBV12-4 and TRBJ1-1; D not certain. V was pared by 4 bases and J by 4 bases, with 19 bases between. The CDR3 extends over 16 amino acids. The DNA of the CDR3 is TGTGCCAGCAGTTCGTCGGGCCTTTGGGTGGGCACTGAAGCTTTCTTT. Translating gives CASSSSGLWVGTEAFF.

This clonotype was seen a few times. The rearrangement joins TRBV12-3 or TRBV12-4 to TRBJ2-2; the D gene is possibly TRBD1 (6 bases). CDR3 length: 15 residues. V was pared by 3 bases and J by 4 bases, with 12 bases between. The CDR3 sequence: CASSFPGVGTGELFF. The CDR3 DNA reads TGTGCCAGCAGTTTCCCAGGGGTGGGCACCGGGGAGCTGTTTTTT.

The V gene is TRBV27, the J gene TRBJ2-1; 8 bases are shared with TRBD2. CDR3 length: 14 amino acids. V dropped 6 bases and J dropped 3; count of bases not matched to a gene: 4. Germline CDR1 is MNHEY and CDR2 is SMNVEV (reference sequence). The DNA of the CDR3 is TGTGCCAGCAGGGAAGCGGGAGTCTACAATGAGCAGTTCTTC. This codes for CASREAGVYNEQFF.

J is TRBJ2-2 and V is TRBV12-3 or TRBV12-4; D gene uncertain. This CDR3 region has 12 residues. V was pared by 7 bases and J by 2 bases, with 5 bases between. The CDR3 DNA reads TGTGCCAGCAACTTAAACACCGGGGAGCTGTTTTTT. Encoded protein: CASNLNTGELFF.

The V gene is TRBV12-3 or TRBV12-4, the J gene TRBJ2-3; D unresolved. This CDR3 region has 13 residues. V lost 5 bases to trimming and J lost 6 bases, with 12 bases between them. CDR3 region: CASSDSTGDTQYF. For the CDR3, the DNA is TGTGCCAGCAGTGATTCGACTGGGGATACGCAGTATTTT.

This clonotype was seen a handful of times. The chain recombines TRBV7-9 with TRBJ2-4; possible D gene TRBD2, 5 bases. Germline V gene lookup returns CDR1 SEHNR and CDR2 FQNEAQ (reference sequence). This CDR3 region has 16 residues. V shed 1 base and J shed 7 bases, with 17 bases lying between them. The CDR3 here is CASSLVSLALGNIQYF. In DNA, the CDR3 is TGTGCCAGCAGCTTAGTGAGCCTAGCCCTAGGGAACATTCAGTACTTC.

This clonotype occurred a few times. The chain employs TRBV2 and TRBJ2-2; TRBD2 aligns across 7 bases. This CDR3 has 13 amino acids. V shed 10 bases and J 3 bases; nucleotides not matched to a gene: 5. The germline gives CDR1 SNHLY, CDR2 FYNNEI. The CDR3 DNA sequence: TGTGCCACCTGGGGGGGTGACACCGGGGAGCTGTTTTTT. It translates to CATWGGDTGELFF.

The rearrangement uses TRBV30 and TRBJ2-7; D may be TRBD1 or TRBD2 (6 bases each). V was shortened by 0 bases and J by 5 bases, with 11 bases between the two germline ends. The CDR3 loop spans 13 amino acids. CDR1 and CDR2 from the germline V gene are GTSNPN and SVGIG (reference sequence). This CDR3 reads CAWSVQGGHEQYF. The CDR3 DNA sequence: TGTGCCTGGAGTGTCCAAGGGGGGCACGAGCAGTACTTC.